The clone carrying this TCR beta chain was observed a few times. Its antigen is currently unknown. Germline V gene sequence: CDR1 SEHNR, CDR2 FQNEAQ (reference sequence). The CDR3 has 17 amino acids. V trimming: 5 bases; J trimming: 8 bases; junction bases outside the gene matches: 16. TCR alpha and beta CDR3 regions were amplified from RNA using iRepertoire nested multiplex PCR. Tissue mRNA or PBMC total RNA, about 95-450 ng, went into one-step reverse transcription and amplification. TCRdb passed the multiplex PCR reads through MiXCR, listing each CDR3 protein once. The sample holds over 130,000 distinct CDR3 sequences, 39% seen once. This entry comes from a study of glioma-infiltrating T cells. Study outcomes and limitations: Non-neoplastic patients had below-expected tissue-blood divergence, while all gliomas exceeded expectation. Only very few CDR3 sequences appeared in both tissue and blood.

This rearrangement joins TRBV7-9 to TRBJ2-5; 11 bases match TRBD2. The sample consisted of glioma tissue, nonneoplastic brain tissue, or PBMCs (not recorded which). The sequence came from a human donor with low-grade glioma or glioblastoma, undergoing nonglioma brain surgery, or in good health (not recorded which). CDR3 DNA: TGTGCCAGCAGCAGATTTAGCGGGAGGGCGCCCGGAGGAACCCAGTACTTC. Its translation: CASSRFSGRAPGGTQYF.